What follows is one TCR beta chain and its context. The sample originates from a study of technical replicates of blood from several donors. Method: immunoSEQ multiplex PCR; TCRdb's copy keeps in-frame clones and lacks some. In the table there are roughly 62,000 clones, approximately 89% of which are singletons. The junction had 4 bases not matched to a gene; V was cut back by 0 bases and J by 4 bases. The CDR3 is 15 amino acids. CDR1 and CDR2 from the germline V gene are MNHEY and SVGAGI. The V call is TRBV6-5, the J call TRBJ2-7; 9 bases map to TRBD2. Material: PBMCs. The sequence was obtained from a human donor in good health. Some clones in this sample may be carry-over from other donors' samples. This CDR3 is CASSYSIAGAYEQYF. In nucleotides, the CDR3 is TGTGCCAGCAGTTACTCAATAGCGGGGGCATACGAGCAGTACTTC.